Listed here are 23 T cell receptor beta chains from one sample, sequenced in a study of identical twins. TCRdb ran MiXCR on the 5' RACE reads and lists one entry per CDR3 protein. The sample holds 690,000 or so distinct CDR3 sequences, 8.5% to 9% seen once. The sample also formed part of further work on yellow fever vaccine responses in identical twins.

Sequencing was performed on PBMCs. The receptors stem from a woman aged 18-35 years in good health.

This clonotype has a count of ten or more. This rearrangement joins TRBV5-1 to TRBJ1-5, with TRBD1 identical over 8 bases. The CDR3 is 14 residues long. Losses at the gene ends were 0 bases for V and 7 bases for J; bases not matched to a gene: 3. Germline CDR1 reads SGHRS; CDR2 reads YFSETQ. The CDR3 is CASSLGTGSQPQHF. The CDR3 DNA is TGCGCCAGCAGCTTGGGGACAGGGAGCCAGCCCCAGCATTTT.

This clonotype was counted only a few times. CDR3 bases: TGTGCCAGCAGTGAATGGGACAGGGTGCATGGCTACACCTTC. Protein: CASSEWDRVHGYTF. V usage is TRBV25-1 and J usage is TRBJ1-2; 9 bases are shared with TRBD1. There are 14 residues in the CDR3. CDR1 is MGHDK and CDR2 is SYGVNS in the germline V gene. The V and J ends lost 1 base and 6 bases, in that order; junction bases with no gene match: 3.

This clonotype showed up many times. This chain connects TRBV5-1 to TRBJ1-5; tentative D call: TRBD1 (5 bases). The germline V gene has CDR1 SGHRS and CDR2 YFSETQ. CDR3 length equals 14 residues. Trimming stripped 0 bases from V and 3 bases from J, with 7 bases between. CDR3: CASSLAGPNQPQHF. In DNA, the CDR3 is TGCGCCAGCAGCTTGGCAGGGCCCAATCAGCCCCAGCATTTT.

This clonotype showed up many times. The chain uses TRBV10-3 and TRBJ1-5; TRBD1 aligns across 9 bases. Germline lookup yields CDR1 ENHRY and CDR2 SYGVKD. The CDR3 consists of 19 residues. V shed 4 bases, J shed 3 bases, and the junction held 16 bases outside the gene matches. CDR3 nucleotide sequence: TGTGCCATCAGTGCCGGGACAGGGACTGGGCAGGGGGACAATCAGCCCCAGCATTTT. As protein: CAISAGTGTGQGDNQPQHF.

This clonotype was found many times. This chain connects TRBV10-3 to TRBJ1-5; D not certain. V was shortened by 2 bases and J by 0 bases, with 8 bases between the two germline ends. The CDR3 consists of 15 residues. Germline CDR1 is ENHRY and CDR2 is SYGVKD. CDR3 DNA: TGTGCCATCAGTGAGGGCAGTGATAGCAATCAGCCCCAGCATTTT. Translated, it gives CAISEGSDSNQPQHF.

CDR3 nucleotide sequence: TGCGCCAGCAGCTTTTGGACAGGGAGTCTAGATACGCAGTATTTT. Translation gives CASSFWTGSLDTQYF. The gene calls are TRBV4-3 and TRBJ2-3, with 8 bases fitting TRBD1. V trimming: 5 bases; J trimming: 5 bases; junction bases outside the gene matches: 9. This CDR3 has 15 amino acids. The germline V gene has CDR1 LGHNA and CDR2 YSLEER.

This clonotype was observed a few times. The V and J genes are TRBV21-1 and TRBJ2-6; the table assigns TRBD1, which was not confirmed against the DNA. TRBV21-1 is given as a pseudogene. The CDR3 contains 19 residues. The CDR3 nucleotides are TGTGCCAGCAGCCCCCTCACGGGGCAGGGGGCTTCTGGGGCCAACGTCCTGACTTTC. Residues: CASSPLTGQGASGANVLTF.

V and J are TRBV11-2 and TRBJ1-1, with D uncertain. V gave up 2 bases and J gave up 1 base, with 8 bases separating them. This CDR3 region has 14 residues. CDR1 is SGHAT, CDR2 FQNNGV, per germline. Here the CDR3 DNA reads TGTGCCAGCAGCTTATTCCTTTCGAACACTGAAGCTTTCTTT. It yields the protein CASSLFLSNTEAFF.

The V and J genes are TRBV28 and TRBJ2-2; D is unclear. Deletions cut 11 bases from V and 1 base from J, with 14 bases between. This CDR3 contains 14 residues. The germline V gene has CDR1 MDHEN and CDR2 SYDVKM. CDR3 bases: TGTGCCTACTCCCCCTACCGGAACACCGGGGAGCTGTTTTTT. This gives the protein CAYSPYRNTGELFF.

The rearrangement uses TRBV7-2 and TRBJ2-4; 8 nucleotides align to TRBD2. Losses at the gene ends were 4 bases for V and 10 bases for J; bases not matched to a gene: 12. The CDR3 has 15 amino acids. CDR1 SGHTA and CDR2 FQGNSA come from the germline V gene. The CDR3 loop reads CASSSTWTSPVIQYF. In DNA, the CDR3 is TGTGCCAGCAGCTCAACGTGGACTAGCCCGGTTATTCAGTACTTC.

This clonotype was found a few times. The genes are TRBV27 and TRBJ2-2, with a weak D call TRBD2 (6 bases). The CDR3 is 15 residues long. Germline V CDR1 and CDR2: MNHEY, SMNVEV (reference sequence). Trimming cost V 4 bases and J 5 bases, with 14 bases left between them. As DNA, the CDR3 is TGTGCCAGCAGTTGGCGGGACTTCGGAACCGGGGAGCTGTTTTTT. Translating it yields CASSWRDFGTGELFF.

This clonotype has a count of ten or more. V is TRBV29-1 and J is TRBJ1-2; D is unresolved. Germline CDR1 reads SQVTM; CDR2 reads ANQGSEA. V was cut by 3 bases and J by 11 bases, with 4 bases left in between. The CDR3 covers 8 residues. CDR3 DNA: TGCAGCGTTGACGATTACACCTTC. Translating it yields CSVDDYTF.

This clonotype occurred a few times. The V gene is TRBV20-1, the J gene TRBJ2-7; D gene ambiguous. V lost 0 bases to trimming and J lost 0 bases, with 12 bases between them. There are 15 residues in the CDR3. From germline, CDR1 is DFQATT and CDR2 SNEGSKA (reference sequence). CDR3 region: CSARDISESSYEQYF. CDR3 nucleotide sequence: TGCAGTGCTAGAGATATAAGCGAAAGCTCCTACGAGCAGTACTTC.

Many counts were recorded for this clonotype. The CDR3 region has the DNA TGCGCCAGCAGCTTGGTGGGGGAGGCGGACAATGAGCAGTTCTTC. Amino acid sequence: CASSLVGEADNEQFF. This chain joins TRBV5-1 and TRBJ2-1, with D possibly matching TRBD2 (6 bases). Germline lookup yields CDR1 SGHRS and CDR2 YFSETQ. The ends were cut back, 0 bases at V and 5 bases at J, with 12 bases in the middle. There are 15 residues in the CDR3.

The rearrangement joins TRBV6-5 to TRBJ2-3; tentative D call: TRBD1 (6 bases). The CDR3 runs 12 residues. CDR1 and CDR2 (germline): MNHEY, SVGAGI. V lost 6 bases to trimming and J lost 6 bases, with 10 bases between them. CDR3 residues: CASRLGQDTQYF. CDR3 nucleotides: TGTGCCAGCAGACTCGGACAGGATACGCAGTATTTT.

This clonotype has only a few counts. DNA of the CDR3: TGTGCCAGCAGCTCTAACCTTCAGGAGCAGTTCTTC. It codes for CASSSNLQEQFF. The chain employs TRBV7-9 and TRBJ2-1; no clear D. V lost 4 bases, J lost 10 bases, and 11 bases lay in between. This CDR3 contains 12 residues. Looked up from germline, CDR1 is SEHNR and CDR2 is FQNEAQ (reference sequence).

Regarding this clonotype: A junction boundary mismatches the germline segment, possibly from a read error. The V and J genes are TRBV20-1 and TRBJ2-7; TRBD2 matches 10 bases. The CDR3 extends over 13 amino acids. From germline, CDR1 is DFQATT and CDR2 SNEGSKA (reference sequence). CDR3 nucleotide sequence: TGCAGTGCTCTACTAGCGGGATCCTACGAGCGGTACTTC. The encoded protein is CSALLAGSYERYF.

V is TRBV7-9 and J is TRBJ2-7; 9 bases align to TRBD1. J gave up 0 bases and V 2 bases, and 8 bases lay outside the gene matches. The CDR3 totals 17 residues. CDR1 and CDR2 (germline): SEHNR, FQNEAQ (reference sequence). This CDR3 is CASSLPTGTGSSYEQYF. As DNA, the CDR3 is TGTGCCAGCAGCTTACCAACCGGGACAGGGAGCTCCTACGAGCAGTACTTC.

This clonotype was counted only a few times. The chain links TRBV20-1 to TRBJ2-7; no firm D call. V was clipped by 6 bases and J by 3 bases, with 9 bases between them. Germline CDR1 is DFQATT and CDR2 is SNEGSKA (reference sequence). This CDR3 has 11 residues. The CDR3 bases are TGCAGTGCAACTCAGGTCTACGAGCAGTACTTC. It yields the protein CSATQVYEQYF.

This clonotype was observed many times. The chain carries TRBV20-1 and TRBJ2-5; D remains ambiguous. Trimming removed 6 bases from V and 6 bases from J, with 8 bases in between. CDR1 is DFQATT, CDR2 SNEGSKA, per germline (reference sequence). This CDR3 has 10 amino acids. CDR3 amino acids: CSAADQTQYF. Written as DNA, the CDR3 is TGCAGTGCCGCGGATCAGACCCAGTACTTC.

This clonotype was seen ten or more times. CDR3 residues: CASSPGRGLDEQFF. The DNA for the CDR3 is TGTGCCAGCAGTCCCGGGCGGGGTCTCGATGAGCAGTTCTTC. J is TRBJ2-1 and V is TRBV27; tentatively, D is TRBD2 (6 bases). This CDR3 contains 14 residues. The germline V gene encodes CDR1 MNHEY and CDR2 SMNVEV (reference sequence). Trimming left V 5 bases short and J 8 bases short, with 16 bases between.

This clonotype was observed at least ten times. The junction shows a germline mismatch at one end, possibly a read error. The chain uses TRBV5-1 and TRBJ1-6; 8 bases fit TRBD1. The germline CDR1 and CDR2 sequences are SGHRS and YFSETQ. CDR3 length: 14 amino acids. The CDR3 DNA reads as TGTGCCAGCAGCCTAGGACAGGGAAATTCACCCCTCCACTTT. Translated, it gives CASSLGQGNSPLHF.

This clonotype showed up many times. The J gene is TRBJ2-7, the V gene TRBV12-3 or TRBV12-4; no firm D call. This CDR3 has 12 amino acids. Trimming took off 0 bases at V and 7 bases at J, with 7 bases between the two ends. Written as DNA, the CDR3 is TGTGCCAGCAGTTTAGCGGTCCAGGAGCAGTACTTC. Translated, it gives CASSLAVQEQYF.